The T cell receptor (beta chain) described here comes from a study of shared clonotypes between healthy human individuals. The overall study: A couple of women and a few men aged 18 to 49 made up the donors. Three plates were used per donor for CD4 naive, three for CD4 memory, two for CD8 naive and one for CD8 memory.

CD45RO negativity and positive selection for CCR7 defined naive CD8 cells, a population that excluded terminally differentiated effector memory CD45RA+ cells. Generated by immunoSEQ multiplex PCR, the TCRdb table keeps only in-frame clones and is missing some. Among millions of clones listed, over 85% were seen once. Germline CDR1 and CDR2: MNHEY and SMNVEV (reference sequence). The CDR3 covers 14 residues. V lost 6 bases, J lost 0 bases, and 11 bases lay in between. The study, taken as a whole, reports: The study generally estimated greater richness for naive than memory subsets. The four-donor shared clonotypes exceeded non-shared clonotypes in generation probability, with non-shared ones scoring lower.

In regard to this clone: Its antigen is unknown.

This chain connects TRBV27 to TRBJ1-1; D perhaps matches TRBD1 (5 bases). Sequencing was done on a sample of naive CD8+ T cells sorted from blood. The clonotype comes from a man in his late teens or twenties in good health. The CDR3 sequence: CASRLQEMNTEAFF. The CDR3 DNA reads as TGTGCCAGCAGGTTACAGGAGATGAACACTGAAGCTTTCTTT.